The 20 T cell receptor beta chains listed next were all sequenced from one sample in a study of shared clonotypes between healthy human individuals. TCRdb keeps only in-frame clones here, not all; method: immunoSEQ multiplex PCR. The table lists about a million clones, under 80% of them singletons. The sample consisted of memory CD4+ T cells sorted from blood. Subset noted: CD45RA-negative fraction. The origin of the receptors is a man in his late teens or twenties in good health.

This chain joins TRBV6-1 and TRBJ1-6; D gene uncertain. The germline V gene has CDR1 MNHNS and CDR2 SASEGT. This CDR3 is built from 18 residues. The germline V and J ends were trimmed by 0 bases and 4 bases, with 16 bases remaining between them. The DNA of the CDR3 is TGTGCCAGCAGTGAAGCGGCGGGGTACCGAGCTTATAATTCACCCCTCCACTTT. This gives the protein CASSEAAGYRAYNSPLHF.

This chain's CDR3 is CASSPGAIQETQYF. Here the CDR3 DNA reads TGTGCCAGCTCACCAGGGGCTATACAAGAGACCCAGTACTTC. V and J are TRBV18 and TRBJ2-5; tentatively, D is TRBD1 (5 bases). The CDR3 is 14 amino acids. The V gene's germline CDR1 is KGHSH and CDR2 LQKENI. V lost 2 bases, J lost 2 bases, and 9 bases lay in between.

CDR3 sequence: CASSPTGTGPEAFF. CDR3 DNA sequence: TGCGCCAGCAGCCCTACCGGGACAGGGCCTGAAGCTTTCTTT. The chain uses TRBV5-1 and TRBJ1-1; TRBD1 aligns across 9 bases. V trimming: 4 bases; J trimming: 6 bases; junction bases outside the gene matches: 7. Germline V gives CDR1 SGHRS, CDR2 YFSETQ. This CDR3 contains 14 residues.

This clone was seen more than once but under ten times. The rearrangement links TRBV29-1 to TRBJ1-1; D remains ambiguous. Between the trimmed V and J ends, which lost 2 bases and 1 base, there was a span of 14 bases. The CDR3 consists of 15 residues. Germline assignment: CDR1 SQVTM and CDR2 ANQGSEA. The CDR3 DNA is TGCAGCGTTGAACAAGGTTTTACGGCGAACACTGAAGCTTTCTTT. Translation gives CSVEQGFTANTEAFF.

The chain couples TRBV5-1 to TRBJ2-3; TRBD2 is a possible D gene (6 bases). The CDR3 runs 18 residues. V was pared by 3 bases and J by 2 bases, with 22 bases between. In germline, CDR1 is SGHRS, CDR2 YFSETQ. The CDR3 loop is CASSSTLGGAGDTDTQYF. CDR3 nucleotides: TGCGCCAGCAGCTCCACCCTAGGAGGGGCAGGTGACACAGATACGCAGTATTTT.

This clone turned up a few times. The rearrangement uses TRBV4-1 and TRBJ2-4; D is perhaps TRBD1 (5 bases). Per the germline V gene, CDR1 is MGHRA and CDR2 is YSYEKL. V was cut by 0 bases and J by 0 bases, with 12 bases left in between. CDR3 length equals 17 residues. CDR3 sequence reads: CASSQEGPLLAKNIQYF. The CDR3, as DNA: TGCGCCAGCAGCCAAGAGGGGCCACTACTAGCCAAAAACATTCAGTACTTC.

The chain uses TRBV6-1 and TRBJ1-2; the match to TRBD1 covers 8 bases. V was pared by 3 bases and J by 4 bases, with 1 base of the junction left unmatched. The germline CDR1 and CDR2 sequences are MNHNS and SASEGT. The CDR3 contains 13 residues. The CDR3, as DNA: TGTGCCAGCAGTGACAGGGGGCTCTATGGCTACACCTTC. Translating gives CASSDRGLYGYTF.

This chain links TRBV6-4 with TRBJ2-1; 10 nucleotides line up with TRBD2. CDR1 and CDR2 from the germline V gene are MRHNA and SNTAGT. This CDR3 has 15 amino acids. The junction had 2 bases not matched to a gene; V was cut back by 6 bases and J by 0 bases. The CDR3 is CASRPSGSSYNEQFF. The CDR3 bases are TGTGCCAGCAGACCTAGCGGGAGCTCCTACAATGAGCAGTTCTTC.

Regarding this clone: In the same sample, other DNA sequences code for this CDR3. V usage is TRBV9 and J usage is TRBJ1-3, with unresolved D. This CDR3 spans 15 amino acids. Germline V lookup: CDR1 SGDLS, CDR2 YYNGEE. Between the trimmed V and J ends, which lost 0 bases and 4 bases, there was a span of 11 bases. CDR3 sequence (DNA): TGTGCCAGCAGCGTAGGGCCAGGCTCGGGAAACACCATATATTTT. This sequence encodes CASSVGPGSGNTIYF.

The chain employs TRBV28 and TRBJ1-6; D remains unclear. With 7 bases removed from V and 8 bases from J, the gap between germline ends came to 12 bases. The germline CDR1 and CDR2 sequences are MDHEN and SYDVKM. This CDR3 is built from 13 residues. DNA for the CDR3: TGTGCCAGCATTGCACATCCGGATTCACCCCTCCACTTT. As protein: CASIAHPDSPLHF.

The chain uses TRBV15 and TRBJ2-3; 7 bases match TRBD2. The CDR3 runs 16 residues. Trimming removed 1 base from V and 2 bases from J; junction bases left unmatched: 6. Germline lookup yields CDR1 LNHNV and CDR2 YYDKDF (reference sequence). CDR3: CATSRAGAGTTDTQYF. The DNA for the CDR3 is TGTGCCACCAGCAGAGCTGGAGCGGGGACCACAGATACGCAGTATTTT.

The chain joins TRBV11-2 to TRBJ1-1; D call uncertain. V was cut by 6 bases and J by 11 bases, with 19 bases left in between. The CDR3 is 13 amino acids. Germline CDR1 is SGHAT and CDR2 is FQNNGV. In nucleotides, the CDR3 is TGTGCCAGCAGTCCCCAGTTCAGCCCGGAGGCTTTCTTT. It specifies CASSPQFSPEAFF.

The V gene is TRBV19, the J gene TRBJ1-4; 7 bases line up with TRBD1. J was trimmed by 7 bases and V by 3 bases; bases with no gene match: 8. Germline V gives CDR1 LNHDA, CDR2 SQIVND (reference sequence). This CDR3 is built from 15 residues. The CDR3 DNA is TGTGCCAGTAGTATGCTCAGGGGGGTCGGTGAAAAACTGTTTTTT. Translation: CASSMLRGVGEKLFF.

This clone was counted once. In DNA, the CDR3 is TGCGCCAGCAGCTTCCGGACTAGCGGACAAGAGACCCAGTACTTC. The encoded protein is CASSFRTSGQETQYF. The chain has TRBV4-3 and TRBJ2-5; 10 bases are a match to TRBD2. Germline V CDR1 and CDR2: LGHNA, YSLEER. The CDR3 runs 15 residues. V lost 5 bases to trimming and J lost 2 bases; unmatched junction nucleotides: 5.

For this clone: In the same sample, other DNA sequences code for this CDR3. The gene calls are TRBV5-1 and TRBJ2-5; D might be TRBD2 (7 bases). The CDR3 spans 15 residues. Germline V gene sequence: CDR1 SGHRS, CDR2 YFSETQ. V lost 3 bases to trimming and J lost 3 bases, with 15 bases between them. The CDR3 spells CASSSRGGPEETQYF. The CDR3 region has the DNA TGCGCCAGCAGCTCCCGCGGGGGCCCCGAAGAGACCCAGTACTTC.

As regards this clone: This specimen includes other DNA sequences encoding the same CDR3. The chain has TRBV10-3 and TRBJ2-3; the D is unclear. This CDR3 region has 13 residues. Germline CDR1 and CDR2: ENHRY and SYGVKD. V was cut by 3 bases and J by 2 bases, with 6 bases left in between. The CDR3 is CAISERLTDTQYF. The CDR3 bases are TGTGCCATCAGTGAACGACTCACAGATACGCAGTATTTT.

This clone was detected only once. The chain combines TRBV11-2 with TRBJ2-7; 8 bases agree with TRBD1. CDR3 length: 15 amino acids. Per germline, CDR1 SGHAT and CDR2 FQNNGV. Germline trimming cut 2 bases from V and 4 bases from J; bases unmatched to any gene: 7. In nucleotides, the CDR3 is TGTGCCAGCAGCTTACGGGCAGGGGGCGTTTACGAGCAGTACTTC. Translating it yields CASSLRAGGVYEQYF.

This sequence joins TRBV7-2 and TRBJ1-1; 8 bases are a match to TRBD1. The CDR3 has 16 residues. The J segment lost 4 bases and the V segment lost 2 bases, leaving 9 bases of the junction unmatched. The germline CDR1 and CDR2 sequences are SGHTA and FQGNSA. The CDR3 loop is CASSLRGATGGTEAFF. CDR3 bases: TGTGCCAGCAGCTTACGGGGGGCTACAGGGGGCACTGAAGCTTTCTTT.

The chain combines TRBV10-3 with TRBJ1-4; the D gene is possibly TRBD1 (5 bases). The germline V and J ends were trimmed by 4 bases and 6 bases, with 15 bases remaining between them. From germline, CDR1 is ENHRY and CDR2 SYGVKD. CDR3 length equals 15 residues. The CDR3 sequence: CAISAGTPGDEKLFF. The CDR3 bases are TGTGCCATCAGTGCCGGGACTCCGGGGGATGAAAAACTGTTTTTT.

CDR3 sequence: CASSQGLAGGGLDTQYF. The CDR3 region has the DNA TGCGCCAGCAGCCAAGGTCTAGCGGGGGGGGGACTAGATACGCAGTATTTT. The chain employs TRBV4-1 and TRBJ2-3, with 12 bases lining up with TRBD2. Trimming took 1 base from V and 5 from J; bases not matched to a gene: 7. This CDR3 region has 17 residues. CDR1 MGHRA and CDR2 YSYEKL come from the germline V gene.